The entry below describes one T cell receptor beta chain. Its antigen remains unknown. The PCR used 60 Vbeta and 13 Jbeta primers. Clones were read by immunoSEQ multiplex PCR, and TCRdb kept only the in-frame ones, dropping some. The profile shows 98,000 or so clones, 65% to 80% of them singletons. The sample comes from a study of cytomegalovirus exposure and HLA in healthy donors. Whole-study context: Genotyping of roughly 400 donors showed that 70% to 90% belonged to the Caucasian-associated ancestry cluster. Study-level points and caveats: HLA restriction was apparent for most CMV-associated TCR beta chains in a later analysis. The availability of immune exposure information extended only to CMV serostatus. HLA allele associations emerged for roughly 16,000 TCR beta sequences in a later analysis, at 0.05 false discovery rate.

The CDR3 totals 15 residues. Germline CDR1 and CDR2: SQVTM and ANQGSEA. V was clipped by 3 bases and J by 1 base, with 14 bases between them. The sequence was collected from a man aged 60 to 75 in good health and CMV-seropositive. The material sequenced was PBMCs. The chain couples TRBV29-1 to TRBJ2-3, with D hard to call. Written as DNA, the CDR3 is TGCAGCGTTGATGAGCGCTCATCTCGCACAGATACGCAGTATTTT. This codes for CSVDERSSRTDTQYF.